A selection of T cell receptor beta chains follows, all from one sample in a study of CD8 T cells in ankylosing spondylitis. TCRdb passed the 5' RACE reads through MiXCR, listing each CDR3 protein once. The sample shows about 400,000 distinct CDR3 sequences, approximately 20% of them seen only once. Material: blood, either unsorted or a sorted T cell fraction (not recorded which). These receptors were taken from a male donor with ankylosing spondylitis or in good health (not recorded which). The CDR3 runs from the conserved cysteine through the conserved F or W. D genes are given only for firm matches. The size of a clone is reported for some rows only, either as once, few or many, or as a class for expanded clones.

clone size	V gene	CDR3 length	J gene	D gene	CDR3 DNA	CDR3 protein
few	TRBV15	17	TRBJ1-1	.	TGTGCCACCAGCAGCACCTTAGTGCCGGGGGACGACACTGAAGCTTTCTTT	CATSSTLVPGDDTEAFF
.	TRBV6-5	15	TRBJ2-1	TRBD2	TGTGCCAGCAGTTACGGTAGCGGGGGGGCCAGTGAGCAGTTCTTC	CASSYGSGGASEQFF
.	TRBV11-2	15	TRBJ2-1	TRBD2	TGTGCCAGCAGCTTAGCCGCGGGGGGGTTCAATGAGCAGTTCTTC	CASSLAAGGFNEQFF
.	TRBV12-3/TRBV12-4	14	TRBJ2-7	.	TGTGCCAGCAGTTTTGGCGGGGGCTTTTACGAGCAGTACTTC	CASSFGGGFYEQYF
many	TRBV11-2	15	TRBJ2-1	.	TGTGCCAGCAGCTTAGATTTGGGCTCCTACAATGAGCAGTTCTTC	CASSLDLGSYNEQFF
few	TRBV29-1	16	TRBJ1-2	TRBD1	TGCAGCGTAGCTTCACCGGGACAGGGGTTCCTTTATGGCTACACCTTC	CSVASPGQGFLYGYTF
few	TRBV4-1	18	TRBJ2-7	.	TGCGCCAGCAGCCAAGATTCGGAGGGGGCAGGGGGTTGGTACGAGCAGTACTTC	CASSQDSEGAGGWYEQYF
.	TRBV9	15	TRBJ2-1	.	TGTGCCAGCAGCCCGAGGGGGGCTGTAGGCAATGAGCAGTTCTTC	CASSPRGAVGNEQFF
few	TRBV6-2/TRBV6-3	16	TRBJ2-3	TRBD1	TGTGCCAGCAGTTACCCCCAGGGACAGATCACAGATACGCAGTATTTT	CASSYPQGQITDTQYF
.	TRBV12-3/TRBV12-4	15	TRBJ2-1	TRBD1	TGTGCCAGCAGTGCCCGGACAGGAAACTACAATGAGCAGTTCTTC	CASSARTGNYNEQFF
few	TRBV2	15	TRBJ1-2	.	TGTGCCAGCAGTGTAAATATTGAGGAGCTCTATGGCTACACCTTC	CASSVNIEELYGYTF
few	TRBV20-1	14	TRBJ2-7	.	TGCAGTGCTAGAGATCCGGGGGTTCCCTACGAGCAGTACTTC	CSARDPGVPYEQYF
.	TRBV7-9	17	TRBJ2-5	.	TGTGCCAGCAGCTACAGAGCCGGGGCATCGTACCAAGAGACCCAGTACTTC	CASSYRAGASYQETQYF
few	TRBV9	14	TRBJ2-5	.	TGTGCCAGCAGCCTCGAGGGGGTTCAGGAGACCCAGTACTTC	CASSLEGVQETQYF
few	TRBV11-2	17	TRBJ2-3	TRBD2	TGTGCCAGCAGACCTCCCCTAGCGGGGGGGCCCACAGATACGCAGTATTTT	CASRPPLAGGPTDTQYF
few	TRBV12-3/TRBV12-4	13	TRBJ1-2	TRBD1	TGTGCCAGCCTAGTAGGGGGCGGCTATGGCTACACCTTC	CASLVGGGYGYTF
.	TRBV5-6	21	TRBJ2-6	.	TGTGCCAGCAGCTCGATTTCCCGTGTCTCTGATAATTTCTCTGGGGCCAACGTCCTGACTTTC	CASSSISRVSDNFSGANVLTF
many	TRBV4-2	19	TRBJ2-5	TRBD1	TGTGCCAGCAGCCAAGTCGTCCTCCTTGGGACAGGGGTTTTGGAGACCCAGTACTTC	CASSQVVLLGTGVLETQYF
.	TRBV7-7	14	TRBJ2-5	TRBD1	TGTGCCAGCAGCTTAGCGACAGGGGATGGGACCCAGTACTTC	CASSLATGDGTQYF
.	TRBV2	13	TRBJ2-3	.	TGTGCCAGCAGTGAAGCAAAGGGATTGCCGCAGTATTTT	CASSEAKGLPQYF
few	TRBV7-8	17	TRBJ2-4	.	TGTGCCAGCAGCTACAGCGTCCAACAGGGCGCCAAAAACATTCAGTACTTC	CASSYSVQQGAKNIQYF
.	TRBV10-3	14	TRBJ2-7	.	TGTGCCATCAGTGAAACAGGGAGTATCTACGAGCAGTACTTC	CAISETGSIYEQYF
few	TRBV9	14	TRBJ2-7	.	TGTGCCAGCAGCGCCTCAGACTCCGACAGTGAGCAGTACTTC	CASSASDSDSEQYF